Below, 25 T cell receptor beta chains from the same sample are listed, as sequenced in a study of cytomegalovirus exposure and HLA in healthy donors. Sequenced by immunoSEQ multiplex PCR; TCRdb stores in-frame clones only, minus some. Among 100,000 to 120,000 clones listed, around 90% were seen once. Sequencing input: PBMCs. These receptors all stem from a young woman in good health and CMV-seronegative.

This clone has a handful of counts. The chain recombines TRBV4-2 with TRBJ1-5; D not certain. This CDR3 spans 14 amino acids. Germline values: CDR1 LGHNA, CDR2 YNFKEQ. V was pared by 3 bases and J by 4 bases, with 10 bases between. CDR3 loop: CASSQADSNQPQHF. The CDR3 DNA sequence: TGTGCCAGCAGCCAGGCTGACTCGAATCAGCCCCAGCATTTT.

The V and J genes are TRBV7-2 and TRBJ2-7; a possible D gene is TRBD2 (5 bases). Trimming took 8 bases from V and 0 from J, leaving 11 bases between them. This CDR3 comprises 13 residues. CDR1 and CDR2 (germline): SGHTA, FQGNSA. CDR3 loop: CASSLAGSYEQYF. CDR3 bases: TGTGCCAGCTCCCTCGCGGGCTCCTACGAGCAGTACTTC.

The CDR3 bases are TGTGCCTGGAGCACAGGGGTGCTAGAGACCCAGTACTTC. This sequence encodes CAWSTGVLETQYF. The chain employs TRBV30 and TRBJ2-5; 7 positions agree with TRBD1. This CDR3 comprises 13 residues. The ends lost 3 bases at V and 4 bases at J; junction bases unmatched: 5. Germline V gives CDR1 GTSNPN, CDR2 SVGIG (reference sequence).

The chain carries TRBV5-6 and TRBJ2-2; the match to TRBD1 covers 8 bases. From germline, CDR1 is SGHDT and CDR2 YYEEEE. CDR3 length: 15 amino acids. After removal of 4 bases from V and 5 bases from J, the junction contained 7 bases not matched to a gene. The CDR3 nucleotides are TGTGCCAGCAGCGGGTGGACAGGGAGTACCGGGGAGCTGTTTTTT. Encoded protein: CASSGWTGSTGELFF.

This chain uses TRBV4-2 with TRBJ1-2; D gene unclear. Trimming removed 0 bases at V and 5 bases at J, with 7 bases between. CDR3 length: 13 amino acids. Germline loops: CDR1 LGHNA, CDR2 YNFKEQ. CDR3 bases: TGTGCCAGCAGCCAAGACCCAGAATATGGCTACACCTTC. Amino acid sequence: CASSQDPEYGYTF.

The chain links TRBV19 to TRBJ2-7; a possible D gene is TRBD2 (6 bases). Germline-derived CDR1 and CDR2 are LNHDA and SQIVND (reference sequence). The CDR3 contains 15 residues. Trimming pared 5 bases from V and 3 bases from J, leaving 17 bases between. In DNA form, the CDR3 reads TGTGCCAGTAGTTCGGGACTGGCCCTTGTCTACGAGCAGTACTTC. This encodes CASSSGLALVYEQYF.

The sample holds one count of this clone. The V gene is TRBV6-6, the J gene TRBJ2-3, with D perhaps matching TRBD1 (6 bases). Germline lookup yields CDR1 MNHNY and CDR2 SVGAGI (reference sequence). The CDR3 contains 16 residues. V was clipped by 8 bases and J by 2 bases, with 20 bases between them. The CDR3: CASHKLGWGPTDTQYF. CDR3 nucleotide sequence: TGTGCCAGCCATAAACTAGGGTGGGGGCCCACAGATACGCAGTATTTT.

The CDR3 loop is CASSGTEGTGQYF. CDR3 nucleotide sequence: TGTGCCAGCAGCGGAACGGAGGGGACAGGGCAGTACTTC. The chain employs TRBV9 and TRBJ2-7; 8 bases match TRBD1. The germline V gene encodes CDR1 SGDLS and CDR2 YYNGEE. V shed 3 bases and J 9 bases; nucleotides not matched to a gene: 8. This CDR3 is built from 13 residues.

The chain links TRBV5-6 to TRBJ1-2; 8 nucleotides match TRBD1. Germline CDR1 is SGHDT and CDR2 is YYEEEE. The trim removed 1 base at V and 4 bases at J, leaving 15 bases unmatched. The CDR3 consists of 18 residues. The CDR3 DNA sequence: TGTGCCAGCAGCTTGTTCGTAGACCGGGACAGGCAACGCTATGGCTACACCTTC. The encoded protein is CASSLFVDRDRQRYGYTF. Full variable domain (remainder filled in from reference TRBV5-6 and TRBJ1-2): DAGVTQSPTHLIKTRGQQVTLRCSPKSGHDTVSWYQQALGQGPQFIFQYYEEEERQRGNFPDRFSGHQFPNYSSELNVNALLLGDSALYLCASSLFVDRDRQRYGYTFGSGTRLTVV.

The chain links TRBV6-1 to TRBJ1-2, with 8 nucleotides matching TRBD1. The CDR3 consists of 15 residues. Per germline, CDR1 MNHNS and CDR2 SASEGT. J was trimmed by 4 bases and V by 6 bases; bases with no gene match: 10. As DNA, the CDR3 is TGTGCCAGCAGCCCCGGGACAGGTCCGGGCTATGGCTACACCTTC. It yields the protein CASSPGTGPGYGYTF.

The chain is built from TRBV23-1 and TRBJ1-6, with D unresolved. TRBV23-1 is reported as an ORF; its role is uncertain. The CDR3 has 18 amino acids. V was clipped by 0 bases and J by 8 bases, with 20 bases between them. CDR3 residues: CASSQSKHVRESYSPLHF. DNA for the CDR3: TGCGCCAGCAGTCAATCGAAACATGTGCGGGAAAGTTATTCACCCCTCCACTTT.

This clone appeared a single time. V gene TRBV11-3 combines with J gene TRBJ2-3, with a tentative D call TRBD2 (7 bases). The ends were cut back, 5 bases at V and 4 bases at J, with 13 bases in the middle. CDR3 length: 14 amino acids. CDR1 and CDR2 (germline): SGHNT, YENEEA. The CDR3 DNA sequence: TGTGCCAGCAGCCGTTGGGGGGGCCCAGATACGCAGTATTTT. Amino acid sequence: CASSRWGGPDTQYF.

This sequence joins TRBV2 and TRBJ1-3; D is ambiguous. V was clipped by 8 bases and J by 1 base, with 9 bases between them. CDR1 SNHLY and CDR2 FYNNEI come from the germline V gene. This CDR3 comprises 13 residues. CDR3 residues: CASHLESGNTIYF. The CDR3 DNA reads TGTGCCAGCCACCTCGAGTCTGGAAACACCATATATTTT.

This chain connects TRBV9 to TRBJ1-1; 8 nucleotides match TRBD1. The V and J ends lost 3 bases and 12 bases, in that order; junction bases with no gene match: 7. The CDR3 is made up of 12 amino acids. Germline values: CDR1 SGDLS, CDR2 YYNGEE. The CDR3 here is CASSDVRGPTFF. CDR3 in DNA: TGTGCCAGCAGCGACGTCAGGGGGCCGACTTTCTTT.

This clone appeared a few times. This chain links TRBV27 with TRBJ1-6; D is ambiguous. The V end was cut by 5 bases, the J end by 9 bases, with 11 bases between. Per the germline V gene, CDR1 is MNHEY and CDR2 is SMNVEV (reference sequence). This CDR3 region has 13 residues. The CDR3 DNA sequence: TGTGCCAGCAGTCTCATGGGAGCTTCACCCCTCCACTTT. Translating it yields CASSLMGASPLHF.

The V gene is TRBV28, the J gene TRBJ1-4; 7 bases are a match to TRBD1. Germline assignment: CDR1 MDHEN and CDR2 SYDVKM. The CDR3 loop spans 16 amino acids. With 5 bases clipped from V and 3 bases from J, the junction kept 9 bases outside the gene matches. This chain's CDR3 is CASSRAGTAANEKLFF. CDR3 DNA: TGTGCCAGCAGTCGCGCGGGGACAGCAGCTAATGAAAAACTGTTTTTT. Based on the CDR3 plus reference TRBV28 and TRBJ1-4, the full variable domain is DVKVTQSSRYLVKRTGEKVFLECVQDMDHENMFWYRQDPGLGLRLIYFSYDVKMKEKGDIPEGYSVSREKKERFSLILESASTNQTSMYLCASSRAGTAANEKLFFGSGTQLSVL.

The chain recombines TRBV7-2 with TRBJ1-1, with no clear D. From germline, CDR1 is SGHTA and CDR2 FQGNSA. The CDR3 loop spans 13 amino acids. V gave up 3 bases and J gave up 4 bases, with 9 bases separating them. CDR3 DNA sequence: TGTGCCAGCAGCTTGAAGGGAGGCACTGAAGCTTTCTTT. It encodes CASSLKGGTEAFF.

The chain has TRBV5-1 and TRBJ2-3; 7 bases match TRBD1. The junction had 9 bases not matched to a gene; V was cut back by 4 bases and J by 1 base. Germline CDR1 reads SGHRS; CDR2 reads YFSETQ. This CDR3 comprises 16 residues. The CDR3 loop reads CASSGPTGFGTDTQYF. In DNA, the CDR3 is TGCGCCAGCAGCGGACCGACAGGGTTTGGCACAGATACGCAGTATTTT. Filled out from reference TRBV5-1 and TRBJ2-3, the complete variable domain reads KAGVTQTPRYLIKTRGQQVTLSCSPISGHRSVSWYQQTPGQGLQFLFEYFSETQRNKGNFPGRFSGRQFSNSRSEMNVSTLELGDSALYLCASSGPTGFGTDTQYFGPGTRLTVL.

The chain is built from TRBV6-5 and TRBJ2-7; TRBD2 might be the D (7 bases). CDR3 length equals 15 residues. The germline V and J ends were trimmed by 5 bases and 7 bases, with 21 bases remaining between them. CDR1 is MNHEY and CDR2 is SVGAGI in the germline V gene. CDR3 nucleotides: TGTGCCAGCAGTCTATTGGGGGGGCTCCCGGGAGAGCAGTACTTC. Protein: CASSLLGGLPGEQYF.

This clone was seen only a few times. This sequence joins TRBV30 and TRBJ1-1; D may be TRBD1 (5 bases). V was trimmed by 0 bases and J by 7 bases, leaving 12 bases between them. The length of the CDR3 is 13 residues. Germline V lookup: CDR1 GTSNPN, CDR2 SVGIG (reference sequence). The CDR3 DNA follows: TGTGCCTGGAGTGTGGAGGGAAGGGGTGAAGCTTTCTTT. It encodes CAWSVEGRGEAFF.

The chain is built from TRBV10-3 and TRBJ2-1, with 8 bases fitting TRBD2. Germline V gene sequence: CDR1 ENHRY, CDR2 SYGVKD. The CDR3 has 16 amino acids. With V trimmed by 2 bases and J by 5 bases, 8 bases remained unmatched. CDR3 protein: CAISEGGGRIDNEQFF. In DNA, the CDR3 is TGTGCCATCAGTGAGGGGGGCGGGAGGATCGACAATGAGCAGTTCTTC.

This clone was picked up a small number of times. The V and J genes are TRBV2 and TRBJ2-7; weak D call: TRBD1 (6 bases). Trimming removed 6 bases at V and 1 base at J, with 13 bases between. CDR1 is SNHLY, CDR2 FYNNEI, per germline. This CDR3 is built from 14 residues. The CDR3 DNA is TGTGCCAGCAGGACAGGTTCCGGATCCTACGAGCAGTACTTC. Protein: CASRTGSGSYEQYF. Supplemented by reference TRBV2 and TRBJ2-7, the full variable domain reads EPEVTQTPSHQVTQMGQEVILRCVPISNHLYFYWYRQILGQKVEFLVSFYNNEISEKSEIFDDQFSVERPDGSNFTLKIRSTKLEDSAMYFCASRTGSGSYEQYFGPGTRLTVT.

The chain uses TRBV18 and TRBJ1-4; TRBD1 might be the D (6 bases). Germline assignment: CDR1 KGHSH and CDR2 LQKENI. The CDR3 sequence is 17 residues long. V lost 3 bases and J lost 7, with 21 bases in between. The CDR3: CASSPGVRGALSEKLFF. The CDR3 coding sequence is TGTGCCAGCTCACCGGGCGTCCGGGGGGCGCTCAGTGAAAAACTGTTTTTT.

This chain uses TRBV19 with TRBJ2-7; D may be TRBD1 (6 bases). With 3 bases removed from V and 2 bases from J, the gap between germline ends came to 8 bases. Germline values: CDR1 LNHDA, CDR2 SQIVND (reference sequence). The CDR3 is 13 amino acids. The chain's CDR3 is CASSMAGAYEQYF. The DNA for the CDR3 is TGTGCCAGTAGTATGGCAGGGGCCTACGAGCAGTACTTC.

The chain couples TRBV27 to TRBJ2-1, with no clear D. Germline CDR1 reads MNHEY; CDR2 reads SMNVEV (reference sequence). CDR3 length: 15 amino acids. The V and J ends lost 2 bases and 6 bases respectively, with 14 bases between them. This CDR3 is CASSLIGLRRNEQFF. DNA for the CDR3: TGTGCCAGCAGTTTAATTGGCCTCCGCCGCAATGAGCAGTTCTTC.